This T cell receptor (beta chain) was obtained from a study of T-cell reconstitution after alpha-beta-depleted transplantation in children. CDR1 and CDR2 (germline): SGDLS, YYNGEE. The CDR3 has 16 residues. Between the trimmed V and J ends, which lost 0 bases and 0 bases, there was a span of 9 bases. It was with unique molecular identifiers that the TCRbeta library was prepared. Using its own MiXCR run on the PCR reads, TCRdb lists one record per CDR3 protein. The profile shows over 200,000 distinct CDR3 sequences, about 9.2% of them singletons. This clonotype showed up many times. The specimen comprised PBMCs from the stem cell graft donor, sampled from the stem cell graft. The TCR was taken from a human donor who donated a stem cell graft to a child with acute lymphoblastic leukemia. The chain joins TRBV9 to TRBJ2-2; no clear D gene. The CDR3 DNA is TGTGCCAGCAGCGTAGTCTCAGGTTCGAACACCGGGGAGCTGTTTTTT. Translating it yields CASSVVSGSNTGELFF.